Presented here are 7 T cell receptor beta chains from one specimen sequenced in a study of monozygotic twins with inflammatory bowel disease. TCRdb reprocessed the 5' RACE reads, with one entry per CDR3 protein and no DNA. This listing includes approximately 330,000 distinct CDR3 sequences. Sequences were obtained from blood. The receptors here all came from a human donor with ulcerative colitis or Crohn's disease, or a healthy co-twin of an affected twin (not recorded which).

This chain uses TRBV7-2 with TRBJ2-3; TCRdb reports TRBD1, a call that lacks DNA to check it against. The CDR3 runs to 15 residues. CDR1 is SGHTA, CDR2 FQGNSA, per germline. The CDR3 loop is CASGPARGSTDTQYF.

The V and J genes are TRBV20-1 and TRBJ2-3; with no DNA, the TCRdb D assignment of TRBD2 cannot be verified. This CDR3 has 14 amino acids. Germline V gene lookup returns CDR1 DFQATT and CDR2 SNEGSKA (reference sequence). CDR3 residues: CSASSGLAADTQYF.

The chain couples TRBV5-1 to TRBJ2-2; there is no DNA to check the TCRdb D call of TRBD1. Germline values: CDR1 SGHRS, CDR2 YFSETQ. The CDR3 has 15 residues. The CDR3 is CASSPTGPSTGELFF.

The CDR3: CASSLVGTSYEQYF. The chain is built from TRBV5-1 and TRBJ2-7. Per the germline V gene, CDR1 is SGHRS and CDR2 is YFSETQ. The CDR3 totals 14 residues.

V and J are TRBV5-6 and TRBJ2-7. Germline CDR1 SGHDT, CDR2 YYEEEE. This CDR3 spans 12 amino acids. CDR3 protein: CASSLKTYEQYF.

The chain carries TRBV7-3 and TRBJ2-1; there is no DNA to check the TCRdb D call of TRBD2. Germline V gene data show CDR1 as SGHTA and CDR2 as FQGTGA. CDR3 length: 16 residues. CDR3 in amino acids: CASSSREREGHNEQFF.

The rearrangement joins TRBV5-1 to TRBJ2-5; TCRdb indicates TRBD2, and absent DNA this call remains unverified. Germline V gene sequence: CDR1 SGHRS, CDR2 YFSETQ. The CDR3 has 15 amino acids. CDR3 sequence: CASSLNRPEGETQYF.